The clone carrying this TCR beta chain was picked up a small number of times. Its target is not known. The V gene's germline CDR1 is MNHEY and CDR2 SMNVEV (reference sequence). J was trimmed by 6 bases and V by 8 bases; bases with no gene match: 2. CDR3 length equals 12 residues. These data are taken from a study of early T cells in non-severe SARS-CoV-2 infection. For the study at large: Sequencing used unsorted whole-blood bulk RNA, so chains lack pairing. Study-wide results and limits: VDJdb matching skewed toward anti-spike CD8 responses, missing private and CD4 specificities.

Each single cDNA molecule received a unique molecular identifier. TCRdb itself ran the 5' RACE reads through MiXCR, one entry per CDR3 protein. Of around 70,000 distinct CDR3 sequences in the sample, 12% were seen once. The receptor was derived from an adult who was a healthcare worker with PCR-confirmed SARS-CoV-2 infection or an uninfected control (not recorded which). The rearrangement uses TRBV27 and TRBJ2-1; 9 nucleotides align to TRBD1. Sequencing was carried out using whole blood. The DNA for the CDR3 is TGTGCCAGCCGGACAGGGGCCAATGAGCAGTTCTTC. As protein: CASRTGANEQFF.